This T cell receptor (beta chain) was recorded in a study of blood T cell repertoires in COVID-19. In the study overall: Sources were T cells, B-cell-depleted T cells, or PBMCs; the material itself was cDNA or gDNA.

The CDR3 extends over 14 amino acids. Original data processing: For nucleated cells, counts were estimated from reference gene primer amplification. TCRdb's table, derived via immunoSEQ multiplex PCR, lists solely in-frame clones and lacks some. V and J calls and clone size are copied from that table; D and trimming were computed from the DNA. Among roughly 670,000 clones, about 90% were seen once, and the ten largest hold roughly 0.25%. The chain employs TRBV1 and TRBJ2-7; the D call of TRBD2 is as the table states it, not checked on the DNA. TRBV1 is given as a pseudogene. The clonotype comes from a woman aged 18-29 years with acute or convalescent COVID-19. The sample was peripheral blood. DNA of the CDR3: TGCACCAGCTACTTACGGGGGAATCCCTACGAGCAGTACTTC. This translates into CTSYLRGNPYEQYF.